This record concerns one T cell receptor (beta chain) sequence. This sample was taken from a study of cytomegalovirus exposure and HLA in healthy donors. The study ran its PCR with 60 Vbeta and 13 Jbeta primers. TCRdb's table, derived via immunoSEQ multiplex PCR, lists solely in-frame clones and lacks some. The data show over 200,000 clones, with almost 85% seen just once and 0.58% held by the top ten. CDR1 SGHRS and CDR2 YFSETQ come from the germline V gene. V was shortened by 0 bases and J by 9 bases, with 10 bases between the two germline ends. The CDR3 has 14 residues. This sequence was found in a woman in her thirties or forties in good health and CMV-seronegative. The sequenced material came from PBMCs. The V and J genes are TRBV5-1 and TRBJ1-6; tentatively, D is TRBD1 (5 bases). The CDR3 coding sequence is TGCGCCAGCAGCTTGGGTAGGGGAGGTTCACCCCTCCACTTT. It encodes CASSLGRGGSPLHF.